This TCR beta chain appears in the sequencing data of a study of T cell repertoires in cytomegalovirus infection. Study-wide context: Well-studied HLA-B-restricted epitopes and recently identified HLA-C-restricted epitopes of CMV were both used in the study. CMV infection and matching HLA type were both indicated by public TCR beta signatures. Regarding the study as a whole: Using cumulative public TCR beta family frequency, the authors identified those who carried CMV together with the relevant HLA.

Of note for this clonotype: Its cognate antigen is unknown.

Trimming took 1 base from V and 6 from J, leaving 9 bases between them. This CDR3 has 13 residues. Germline lookup yields CDR1 SGHVS and CDR2 FQNEAQ. MiXCR was run by TCRdb on the reads, yielding one entry per CDR3 protein. The data hold hundreds of thousands of distinct CDR3 sequences, with roughly 46% observed a single time. This sample comprised cultured PBMCs, obtained from culture after CMV antigen stimulation. The receptor was derived from a human donor in good health (CMV status not recorded). Some clones in this sample may be carry-over from other donors' samples. The chain carries TRBV7-8 and TRBJ1-2; TRBD1 might be the D (6 bases). The CDR3 is CASSLDTGNGYTF. The CDR3 DNA reads TGTGCCAGCAGCTTAGATACAGGGAATGGCTACACCTTC.